Listed here is a single T cell receptor (beta chain). Its antigen is not known. Germline lookup yields CDR1 SNHLY and CDR2 FYNNEI. V gave up 5 bases and J gave up 0 bases, with 11 bases separating them. CDR3 length equals 15 residues. The data are from a study of cytomegalovirus exposure and HLA in healthy donors. About the research overall: Within an early data release were 65 million to 90 million unique TCRs drawn from HLA-typed donors. Broader study findings: Accurate prediction of most subjects' HLA-A and HLA-B alleles from TCR beta sequences was reported. Later analysis found that TCR beta chains associated with HLA were more clonally expanded than other, equally common chains.

Vbeta (60) and Jbeta (13) primers were used in the PCR. The method was immunoSEQ multiplex PCR; TCRdb's version includes in-frame clones alone and lacks a portion of them. The data contain 150,000 to 200,000 clones, more than 75% of them singletons. V is TRBV2 and J is TRBJ1-5, with D perhaps TRBD1 (6 bases). Sequenced material: PBMCs. This receptor was identified in a young woman in good health and CMV-seronegative. Here the CDR3 reads CASSSGHPSNQPQHF. The CDR3 DNA follows: TGTGCCAGCAGTTCGGGACACCCTAGCAATCAGCCCCAGCATTTT.